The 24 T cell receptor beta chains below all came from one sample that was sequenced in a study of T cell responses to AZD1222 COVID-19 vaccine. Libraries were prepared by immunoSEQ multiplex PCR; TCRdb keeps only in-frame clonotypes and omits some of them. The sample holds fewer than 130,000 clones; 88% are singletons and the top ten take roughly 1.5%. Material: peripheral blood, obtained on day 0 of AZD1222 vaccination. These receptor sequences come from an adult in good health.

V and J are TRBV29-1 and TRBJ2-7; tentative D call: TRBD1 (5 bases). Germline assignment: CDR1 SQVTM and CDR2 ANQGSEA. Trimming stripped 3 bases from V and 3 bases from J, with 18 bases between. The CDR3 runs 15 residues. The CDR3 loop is CSVDEDWGTSYEQYF. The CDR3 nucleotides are TGCAGCGTTGACGAGGATTGGGGCACAAGCTACGAGCAGTACTTC.

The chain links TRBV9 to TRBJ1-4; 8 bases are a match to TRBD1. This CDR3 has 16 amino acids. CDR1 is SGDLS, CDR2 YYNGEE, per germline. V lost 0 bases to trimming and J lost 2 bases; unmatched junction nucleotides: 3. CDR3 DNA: TGTGCCAGCAGCGTAGGTCGGGACAGGACTAATGAAAAACTGTTTTTT. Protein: CASSVGRDRTNEKLFF.

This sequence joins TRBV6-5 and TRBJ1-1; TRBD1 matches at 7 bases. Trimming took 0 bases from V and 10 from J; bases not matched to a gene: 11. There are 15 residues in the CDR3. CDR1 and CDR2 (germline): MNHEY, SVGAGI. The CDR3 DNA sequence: TGTGCCAGCAGTTACTCGACGACAGGGAGATTTGGAGCTTTCTTT. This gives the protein CASSYSTTGRFGAFF.

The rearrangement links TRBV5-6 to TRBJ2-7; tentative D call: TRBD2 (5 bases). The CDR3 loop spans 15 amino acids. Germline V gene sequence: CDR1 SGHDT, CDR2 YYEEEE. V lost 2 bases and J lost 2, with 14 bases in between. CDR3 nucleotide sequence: TGTGCCAGCAGCTTCCGCCAGGACTTAACCTACGAGCAGTACTTC. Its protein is CASSFRQDLTYEQYF. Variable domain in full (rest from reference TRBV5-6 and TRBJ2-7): DAGVTQSPTHLIKTRGQQVTLRCSPKSGHDTVSWYQQALGQGPQFIFQYYEEEERQRGNFPDRFSGHQFPNYSSELNVNALLLGDSALYLCASSFRQDLTYEQYFGPGTRLTVT.

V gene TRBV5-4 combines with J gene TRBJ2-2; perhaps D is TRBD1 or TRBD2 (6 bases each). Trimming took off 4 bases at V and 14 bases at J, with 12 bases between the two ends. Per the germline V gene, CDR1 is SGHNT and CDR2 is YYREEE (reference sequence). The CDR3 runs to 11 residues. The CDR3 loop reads CASSGPGGLFF. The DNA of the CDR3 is TGTGCCAGCAGCGGTCCCGGGGGCCTGTTTTTT.

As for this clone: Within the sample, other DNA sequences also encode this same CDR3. CDR3 loop: CASSVQGNTEAFF. DNA of the CDR3: TGTGCCAGCAGCGTCCAGGGAAACACTGAAGCTTTCTTT. The chain combines TRBV9 with TRBJ1-1; maybe TRBD1 (5 bases). From germline, CDR1 is SGDLS and CDR2 YYNGEE. Between the trimmed V and J ends, which lost 2 bases and 2 bases, there was a span of 7 bases. The CDR3 has 13 residues.

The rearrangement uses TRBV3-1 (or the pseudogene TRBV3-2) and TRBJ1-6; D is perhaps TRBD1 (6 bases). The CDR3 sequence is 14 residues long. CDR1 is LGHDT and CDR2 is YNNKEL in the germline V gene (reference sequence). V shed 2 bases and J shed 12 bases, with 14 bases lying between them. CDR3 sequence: CASSQNVLGGPLHF. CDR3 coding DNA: TGTGCCAGCAGCCAAAATGTCCTAGGGGGACCCCTCCACTTT.

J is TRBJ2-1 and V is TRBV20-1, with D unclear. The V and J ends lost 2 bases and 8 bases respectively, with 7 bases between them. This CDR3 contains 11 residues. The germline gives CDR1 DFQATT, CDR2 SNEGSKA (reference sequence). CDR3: CSARRTYEQFF. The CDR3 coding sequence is TGCAGTGCTAGAAGGACCTATGAGCAGTTCTTC.

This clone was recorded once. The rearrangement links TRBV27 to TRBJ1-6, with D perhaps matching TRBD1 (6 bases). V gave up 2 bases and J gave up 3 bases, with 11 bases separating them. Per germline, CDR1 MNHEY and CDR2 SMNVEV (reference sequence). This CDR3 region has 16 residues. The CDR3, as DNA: TGTGCCAGCAGTTTAAGGGGGGAGGGCTATAATTCACCCCTCCACTTT. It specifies CASSLRGEGYNSPLHF.

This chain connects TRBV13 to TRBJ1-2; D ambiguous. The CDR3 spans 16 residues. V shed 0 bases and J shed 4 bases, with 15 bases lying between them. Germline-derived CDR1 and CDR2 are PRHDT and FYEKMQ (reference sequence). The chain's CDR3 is CASSLGGGLRGYGYTF. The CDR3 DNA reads TGTGCCAGCAGCTTAGGGGGTGGCTTACGCGGCTATGGCTACACCTTC.

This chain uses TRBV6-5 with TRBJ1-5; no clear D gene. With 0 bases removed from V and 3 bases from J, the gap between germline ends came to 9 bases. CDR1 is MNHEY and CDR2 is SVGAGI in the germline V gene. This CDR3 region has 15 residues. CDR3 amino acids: CASSYSRGFNQPQHF. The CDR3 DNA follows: TGTGCCAGCAGTTACTCGCGCGGCTTCAATCAGCCCCAGCATTTT.

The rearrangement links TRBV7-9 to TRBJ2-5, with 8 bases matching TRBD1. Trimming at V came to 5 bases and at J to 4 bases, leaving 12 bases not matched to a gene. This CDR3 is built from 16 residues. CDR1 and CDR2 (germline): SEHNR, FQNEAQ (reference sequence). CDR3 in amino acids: CASSPQSLDRGETQYF. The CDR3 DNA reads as TGTGCCAGCAGCCCCCAATCACTCGACAGGGGAGAGACCCAGTACTTC. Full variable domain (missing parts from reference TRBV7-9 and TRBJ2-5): DTGVSQNPRHKITKRGQNVTFRCDPISEHNRLYWYRQTLGQGPEFLTYFQNEAQLEKSRLLSDRFSAERPKGSFSTLEIQRTEQGDSAMYLCASSPQSLDRGETQYFGPGTRLLVL.

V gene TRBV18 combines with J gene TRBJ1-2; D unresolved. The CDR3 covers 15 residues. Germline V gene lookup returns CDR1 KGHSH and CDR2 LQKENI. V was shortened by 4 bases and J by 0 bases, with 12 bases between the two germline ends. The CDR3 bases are TGTGCCAGCTCACGCAGCCAAGGAGCTAACTATGGCTACACCTTC. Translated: CASSRSQGANYGYTF.

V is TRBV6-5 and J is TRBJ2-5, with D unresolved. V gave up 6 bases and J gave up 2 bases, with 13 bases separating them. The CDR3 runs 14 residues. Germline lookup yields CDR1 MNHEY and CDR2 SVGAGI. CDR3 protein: CASRVGLVQETQYF. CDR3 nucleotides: TGTGCCAGCAGAGTCGGGCTGGTACAAGAGACCCAGTACTTC.

CDR3 bases: TGCGCCAGCAGCCCTTCTGGGGCTAAGGGCTACACCTTC. Protein: CASSPSGAKGYTF. This rearrangement joins TRBV5-1 to TRBJ1-2, with D possibly being TRBD1 (5 bases). Looked up from germline, CDR1 is SGHRS and CDR2 is YFSETQ. The V end lost 4 bases, the J end lost 8 bases, and 15 bases lay between the germline ends. The CDR3 is 13 residues long.

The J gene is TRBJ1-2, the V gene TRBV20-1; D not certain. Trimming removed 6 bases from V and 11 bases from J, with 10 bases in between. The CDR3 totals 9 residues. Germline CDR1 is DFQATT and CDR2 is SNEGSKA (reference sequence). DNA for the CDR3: TGCAGTGCCCCAAGCGGGTACACCTTC. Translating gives CSAPSGYTF.

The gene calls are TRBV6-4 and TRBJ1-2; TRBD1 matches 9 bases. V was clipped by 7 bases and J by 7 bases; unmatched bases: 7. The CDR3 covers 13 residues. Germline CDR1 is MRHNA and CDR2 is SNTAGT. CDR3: CASTSGQGAGYTF. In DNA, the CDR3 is TGTGCCAGCACCTCGGGACAGGGCGCTGGCTACACCTTC.

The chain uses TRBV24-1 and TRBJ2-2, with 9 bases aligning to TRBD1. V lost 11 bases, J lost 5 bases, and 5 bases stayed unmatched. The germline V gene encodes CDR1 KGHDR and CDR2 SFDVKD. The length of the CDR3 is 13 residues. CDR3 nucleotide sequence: TGTGCCATCCGGGACAGGGATACCGGGGAGCTGTTTTTT. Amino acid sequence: CAIRDRDTGELFF.

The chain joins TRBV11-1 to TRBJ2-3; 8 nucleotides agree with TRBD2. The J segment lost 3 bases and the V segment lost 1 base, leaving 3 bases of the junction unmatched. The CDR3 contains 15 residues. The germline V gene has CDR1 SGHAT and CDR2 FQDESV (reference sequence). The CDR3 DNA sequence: TGTGCCAGCAGCTTAGTCGGCGGGAGGACAGATACGCAGTATTTT. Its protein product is CASSLVGGRTDTQYF.

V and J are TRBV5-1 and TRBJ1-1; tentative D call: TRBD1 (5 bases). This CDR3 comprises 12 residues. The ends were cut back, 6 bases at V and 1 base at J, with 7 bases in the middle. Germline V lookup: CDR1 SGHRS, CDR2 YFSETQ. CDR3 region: CASNQGNTEAFF. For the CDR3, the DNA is TGCGCCAGCAACCAGGGGAACACTGAAGCTTTCTTT. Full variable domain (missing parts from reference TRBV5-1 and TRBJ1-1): KAGVTQTPRYLIKTRGQQVTLSCSPISGHRSVSWYQQTPGQGLQFLFEYFSETQRNKGNFPGRFSGRQFSNSRSEMNVSTLELGDSALYLCASNQGNTEAFFGQGTRLTVV.

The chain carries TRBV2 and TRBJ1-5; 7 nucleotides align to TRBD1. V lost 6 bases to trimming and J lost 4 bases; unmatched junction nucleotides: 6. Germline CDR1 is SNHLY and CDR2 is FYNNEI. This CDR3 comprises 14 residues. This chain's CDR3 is CASRAGTANQPQHF. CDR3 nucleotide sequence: TGTGCCAGCAGAGCCGGGACAGCAAATCAGCCCCAGCATTTT.

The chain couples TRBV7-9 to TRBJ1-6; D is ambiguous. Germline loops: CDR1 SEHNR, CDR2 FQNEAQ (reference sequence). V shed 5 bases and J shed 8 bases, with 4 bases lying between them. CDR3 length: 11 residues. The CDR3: CASSPDSPLHF. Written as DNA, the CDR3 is TGTGCCAGCAGCCCCGATTCACCCCTCCACTTT.

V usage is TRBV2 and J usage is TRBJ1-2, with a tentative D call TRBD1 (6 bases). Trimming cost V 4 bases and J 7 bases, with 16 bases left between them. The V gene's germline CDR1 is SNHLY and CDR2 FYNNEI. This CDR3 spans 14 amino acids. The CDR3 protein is CASSVEQGSSGYTF. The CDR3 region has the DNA TGTGCCAGCAGTGTGGAACAGGGAAGCTCTGGCTACACCTTC.

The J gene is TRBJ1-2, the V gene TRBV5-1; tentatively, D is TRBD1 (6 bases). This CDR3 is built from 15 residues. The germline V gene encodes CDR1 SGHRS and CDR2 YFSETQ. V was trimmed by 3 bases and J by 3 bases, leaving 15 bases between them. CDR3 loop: CASSWGTSQDYGYTF. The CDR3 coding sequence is TGCGCCAGCAGCTGGGGGACAAGTCAGGACTATGGCTACACCTTC.